This TCR beta chain is from a study of CD8+CD57+ T cells in acquired aplastic anemia. Study findings and constraints: Sharing between patients and controls was observed for about 27 CD8+ CDR3 sequences. Patients and controls were not found to differ significantly in CD8+ Simpson's diversity.

Comments on this clonotype: Its antigen is still unknown.

Looked up from germline, CDR1 is LNHNV and CDR2 is YYDKDF (reference sequence). The CDR3 is 14 residues long. V gave up 3 bases and J gave up 4 bases; unmatched junction bases: 2. Both TCR beta VDJ combination and CDR3 sequence profiling were carried out. Genomic DNA was the template for this profiling. MiXCR, applied by TCRdb to the reads, yields one record per CDR3 protein. The data contain about 180,000 distinct CDR3 sequences, almost 50% of them singletons. Patients sequenced had flow cytometry evidence of CD8+CD57+ cell expansion. Blood sampling was performed on the patients, and none of them had received therapy by then.

The chain couples TRBV15 to TRBJ1-5; 8 bases fit TRBD1. Sequencing was carried out using sorted CD4+, CD8+, or CD8+CD57+ T cells (not recorded which) from PBMCs. The receptor was isolated from a human donor with aplastic anemia. The CDR3: CATSRDRVNQPQHF. For the CDR3, the DNA is TGTGCCACCAGCAGGGACAGGGTAAATCAGCCCCAGCATTTT.